This TCR beta chain was sequenced for a study of OX40 agonist ivuxolimab in advanced cancers. About the study: An anti-OX40 (CD134) antibody with agonistic activity, ivuxolimab, was administered to patients. Patients were dosed intravenously with ivuxolimab at 0.01 to 10 mg/kg every 2 weeks. Among those treated, three patients had partial responses, one with hepatocellular carcinoma and two with cutaneous melanoma.

Worth noting for this clone: The antigen is not known.

The study, taken as a whole, reports: There were, on average, more expanded clones in CD8+ T cells than in CD4+.

Generated by immunoSEQ multiplex PCR, the TCRdb table keeps only in-frame clones and is missing some. The repertoire holds around 140,000 clones, with about nine tenths as singletons. The CDR3 has 13 amino acids. CDR1 is WNHNN and CDR2 is SYGVQD in the germline V gene (reference sequence). V was cut by 3 bases and J by 5 bases, with 9 bases left in between. The material was CD4+ or CD8+ T cells sorted from blood, obtained in a trial of the OX40 agonist ivuxolimab. V is TRBV10-1 and J is TRBJ2-3; D is unresolved. The sequence was obtained from an adult with an advanced solid tumor such as melanoma, head and neck, liver or kidney cancer. CDR3 sequence reads: CASSERVGDTQYF. DNA of the CDR3: TGCGCCAGCAGTGAACGGGTGGGAGATACGCAGTATTTT.